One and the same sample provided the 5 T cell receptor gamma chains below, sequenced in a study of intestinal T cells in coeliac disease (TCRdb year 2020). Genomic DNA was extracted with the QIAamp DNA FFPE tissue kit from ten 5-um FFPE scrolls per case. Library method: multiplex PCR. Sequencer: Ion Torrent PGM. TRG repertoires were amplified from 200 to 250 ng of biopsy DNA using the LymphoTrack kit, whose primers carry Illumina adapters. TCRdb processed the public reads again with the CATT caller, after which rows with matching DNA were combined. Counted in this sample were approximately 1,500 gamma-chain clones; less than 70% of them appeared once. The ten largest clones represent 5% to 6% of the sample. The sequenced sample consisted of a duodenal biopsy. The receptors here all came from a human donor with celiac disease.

The CDR3 bases are TGTGCTGCGCGTGCTTATTATAAGAAACTCTTT. Translated: CAARAYYKKLF. This rearrangement joins TRGV10 to TRGJ1 or TRGJ2. TRGV10 is labeled an ORF, and its function is uncertain. V lost 11 bases to trimming and J lost 3 bases; unmatched junction nucleotides: 5. This CDR3 is built from 11 residues.

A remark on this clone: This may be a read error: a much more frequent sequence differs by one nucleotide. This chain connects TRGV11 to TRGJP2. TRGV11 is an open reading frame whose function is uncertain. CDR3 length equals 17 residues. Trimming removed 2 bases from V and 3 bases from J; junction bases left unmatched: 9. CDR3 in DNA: TGTGCCTGCTGGATTAGGCGCAGTAAAGGTAGTGATTGGATCAAGACGTTT. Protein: CACWIRRSKGSDWIKTF.

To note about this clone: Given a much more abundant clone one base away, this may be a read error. Here the CDR3 reads CAAWDYTSPYYKKLF. CDR3 bases: TGTGCTGCGTGGGATTATACCTCTCCTTATTATAAGAAACTCTTT. J is TRGJ1 or TRGJ2 and V is TRGV10. TRGV10 qualifies as an ORF whose function is uncertain. The CDR3 runs 15 residues. Trimming took 8 bases from V and 3 from J; bases not matched to a gene: 14.

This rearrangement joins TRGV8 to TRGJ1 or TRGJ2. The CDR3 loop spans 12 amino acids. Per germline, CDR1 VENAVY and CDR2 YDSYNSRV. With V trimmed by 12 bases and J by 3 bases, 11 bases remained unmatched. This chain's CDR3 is CAPYRLYYKKLF. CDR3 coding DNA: TGTGCCCCCTATCGACTTTATTATAAGAAACTCTTT.

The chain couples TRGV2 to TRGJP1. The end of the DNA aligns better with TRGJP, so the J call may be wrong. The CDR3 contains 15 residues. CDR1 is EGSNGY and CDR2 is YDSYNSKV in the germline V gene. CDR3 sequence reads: CATWDGRGTGWFKVF. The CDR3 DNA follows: TGTGCCACCTGGGACGGGCGTGGCACTGGTTGGTTCAAGGTATTT.